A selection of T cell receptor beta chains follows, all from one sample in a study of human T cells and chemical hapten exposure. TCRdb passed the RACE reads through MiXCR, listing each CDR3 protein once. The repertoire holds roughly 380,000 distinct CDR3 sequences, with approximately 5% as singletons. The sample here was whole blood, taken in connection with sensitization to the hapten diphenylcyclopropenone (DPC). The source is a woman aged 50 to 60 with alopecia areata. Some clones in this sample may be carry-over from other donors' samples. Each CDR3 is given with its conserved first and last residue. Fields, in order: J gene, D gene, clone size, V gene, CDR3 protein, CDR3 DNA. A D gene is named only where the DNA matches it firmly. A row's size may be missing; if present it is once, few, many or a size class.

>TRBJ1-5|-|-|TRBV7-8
CASSLEDGFNQPQHF
TGTGCCAGCAGCTTAGAGGACGGATTCAATCAGCCCCAGCATTTT
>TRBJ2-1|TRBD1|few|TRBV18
CASSPGTGGEQFF
TGTGCCAGCTCACCCGGGACAGGGGGTGAGCAGTTCTTC
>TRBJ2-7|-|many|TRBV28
CAGGGLAVYEQYF
TGTGCCGGTGGGGGGCTAGCGGTTTACGAGCAGTACTTC
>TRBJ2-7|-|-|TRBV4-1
CASSQGGSGWGEQYF
TGCGCCAGCAGCCAAGGGGGAAGTGGCTGGGGGGAGCAGTACTTC
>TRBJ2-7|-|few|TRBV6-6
CASSYTEQYF
TGTGCCAGCAGTTATACCGAGCAGTACTTC
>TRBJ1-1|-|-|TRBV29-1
CSVPGSMNTEAFF
TGCAGCGTTCCCGGGAGCATGAACACTGAAGCTTTCTTT
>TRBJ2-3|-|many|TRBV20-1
CSARWEPTQYF
TGCAGTGCTAGATGGGAGCCGACGCAGTATTTT
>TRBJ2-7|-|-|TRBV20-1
CSAPNRAQGEQYF
TGCAGTGCCCCTAACAGGGCTCAGGGCGAGCAGTACTTC
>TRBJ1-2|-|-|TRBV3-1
CASSQAQGHYGYTF
TGTGCCAGCAGCCAAGCCCAGGGCCACTATGGCTACACCTTC
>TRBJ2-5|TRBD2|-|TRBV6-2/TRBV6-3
CASIPGTSGPKETQYF
TGTGCCAGCATTCCCGGTACTAGCGGACCCAAAGAGACCCAGTACTTC
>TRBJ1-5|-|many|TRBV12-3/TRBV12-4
CASSLGSEQPQHF
TGTGCCAGCAGCCTGGGGTCGGAACAGCCCCAGCATTTT
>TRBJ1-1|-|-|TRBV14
CASSQNLGQGSEAFF
TGTGCCAGCAGCCAAAATTTAGGGCAGGGTTCTGAAGCTTTCTTT
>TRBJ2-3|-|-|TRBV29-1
CSVGSKPITDTQYF
TGCAGCGTTGGTTCAAAGCCGATCACAGATACGCAGTATTTT
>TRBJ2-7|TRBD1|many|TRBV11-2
CASSISSVGGGEQYF
TGTGCCAGCAGCATTTCTTCGGTAGGGGGCGGCGAGCAGTACTTC
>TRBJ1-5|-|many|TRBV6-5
CASSYSRGQPQHF
TGTGCCAGCAGTTACTCTAGGGGCCAGCCCCAGCATTTT
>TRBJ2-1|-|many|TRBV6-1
CASSEVVASPSYNEQFF
TGTGCCAGCAGTGAAGTCGTAGCAAGCCCTTCCTACAATGAGCAGTTCTTC
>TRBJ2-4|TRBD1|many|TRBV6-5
CATSGGSGVGAKNIQYF
TGTGCCACCTCAGGGGGTTCAGGGGTCGGGGCCAAAAACATTCAGTACTTC
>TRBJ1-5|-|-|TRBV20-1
CSARITGSGGNQPQHF
TGCAGTGCTAGAATTACAGGGTCGGGCGGCAATCAGCCCCAGCATTTT
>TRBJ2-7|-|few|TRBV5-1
CASSLVPGEYEQYF
TGCGCCAGCAGCTTGGTTCCAGGGGAGTACGAGCAGTACTTC
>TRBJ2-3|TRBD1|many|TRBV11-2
CASSRDTDREFADTQYF
TGTGCCAGCAGCCGAGACACGGACAGGGAATTTGCAGATACGCAGTATTTT
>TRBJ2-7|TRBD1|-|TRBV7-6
CASAPGQGLYEQYF
TGTGCCAGCGCGCCGGGACAGGGCTTGTACGAGCAGTACTTC
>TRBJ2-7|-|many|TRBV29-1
CSVEEGGPYEQYF
TGCAGCGTTGAAGAGGGGGGCCCCTACGAGCAGTACTTC
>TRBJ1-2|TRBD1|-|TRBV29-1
CSVVQGDHYGYTF
TGCAGCGTCGTACAGGGGGACCACTATGGCTACACCTTC
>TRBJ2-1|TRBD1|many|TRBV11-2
CASSWDRRNEQFF
TGTGCCAGCAGCTGGGACAGAAGGAATGAGCAGTTCTTC
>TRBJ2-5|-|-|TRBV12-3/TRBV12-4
CASSSGSGGETQYF
TGTGCCAGCAGTTCGGGCTCCGGGGGAGAGACCCAGTACTTC
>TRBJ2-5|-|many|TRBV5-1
CASSVSGPQETQYF
TGCGCCAGCAGCGTCTCAGGACCCCAAGAGACCCAGTACTTC
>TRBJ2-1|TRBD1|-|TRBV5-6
CASSRTGGNPYNEQFF
TGTGCCAGCAGCCGGACAGGGGGCAATCCCTACAATGAGCAGTTCTTC
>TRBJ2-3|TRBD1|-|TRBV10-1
CASRPGQETDTQYF
TGCGCCAGCAGGCCGGGACAGGAGACAGATACGCAGTATTTT
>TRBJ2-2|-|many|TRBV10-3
CAILGRNTGELFF
TGTGCCATCCTCGGACGGAACACCGGGGAGCTGTTTTTT
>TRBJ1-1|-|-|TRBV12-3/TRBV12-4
CASSAARQAFF
TGTGCCAGCAGCGCCGCCAGGCAAGCTTTCTTT
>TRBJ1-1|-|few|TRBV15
CATSLDTGNTEAFF
TGTGCCACCAGCCTGGACACCGGGAACACTGAAGCTTTCTTT
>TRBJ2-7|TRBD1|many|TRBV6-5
CASSPLIRTGGSYEQYF
TGTGCCAGCAGTCCTCTAATCCGGACAGGGGGGTCCTACGAGCAGTACTTC
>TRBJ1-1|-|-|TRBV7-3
CASRLMMNTEAFF
TGTGCCAGCAGACTTATGATGAACACTGAAGCTTTCTTT
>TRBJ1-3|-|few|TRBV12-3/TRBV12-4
CASSATAGNTIYF
TGTGCCAGCAGTGCGACAGCTGGAAACACCATATATTTT
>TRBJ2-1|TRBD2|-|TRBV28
CASSPSSGSSNEQFF
TGTGCCAGCAGCCCATCTAGCGGGAGCTCTAATGAGCAGTTCTTC
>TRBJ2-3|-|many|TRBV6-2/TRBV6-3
CASSYNPGAMTDTQYF
TGTGCCAGCAGTTATAATCCGGGGGCGATGACAGATACGCAGTATTTT
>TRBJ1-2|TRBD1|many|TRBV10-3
CAIRPDRFFSYGYTF
TGTGCCATCAGACCGGACAGGTTTTTTTCTTATGGCTACACCTTC
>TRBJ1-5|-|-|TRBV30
CAWSVDLGARQPQHF
TGTGCCTGGAGTGTAGACCTGGGGGCTCGGCAGCCCCAGCATTTT
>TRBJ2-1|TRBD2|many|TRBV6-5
CASSYDAGANNEQFF
TGTGCCAGCAGTTACGATGCGGGAGCCAACAATGAGCAGTTCTTC
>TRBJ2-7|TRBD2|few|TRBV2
CASETSAYEQYF
TGTGCCTCTGAGACTAGCGCCTACGAGCAGTACTTC
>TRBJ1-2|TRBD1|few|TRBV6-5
CASRKTGGKGYTF
TGTGCCAGCAGAAAAACAGGGGGGAAGGGCTACACCTTC
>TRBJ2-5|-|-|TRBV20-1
CSARRREETQYF
TGCAGTGCTAGAAGGCGGGAAGAGACCCAGTACTTC